These 14 T cell receptor beta chains originate from one sample sequenced in a study of T-cell memory formation after mild COVID-19. MiXCR, run by TCRdb on the 5' RACE reads, gives a single entry per CDR3 protein. This table has 150,000 to 200,000 distinct CDR3 sequences, about 14% appearing once. Sequencing used PBMCs or a T cell subset sorted from them (not recorded which). These receptors were taken from an adult woman who had mild COVID-19 (a few samples of this study predate the infection). Cell type and time point are not known.

The sample holds many counts of this clonotype. The V and J genes are TRBV9 and TRBJ2-3, with 10 bases identical to TRBD1. The V gene end was trimmed by 0 bases and the J gene end by 3 bases; junction bases not matched to a gene: 4. Germline lookup yields CDR1 SGDLS and CDR2 YYNGEE. The CDR3 sequence is 16 residues long. CDR3 DNA sequence: TGTGCCAGCAGCGTAGAGGGGGGACAGGGGACAGATACGCAGTATTTT. Residues: CASSVEGGQGTDTQYF.

The chain employs TRBV12-3 or TRBV12-4 and TRBJ1-1; D is ambiguous. V was shortened by 6 bases and J by 6 bases, with 14 bases between the two germline ends. The CDR3 has 13 amino acids. CDR3 DNA sequence: TGTGCCAGCAGCGCTGGTCCCCCTCCTGAAGCTTTCTTT. It specifies CASSAGPPPEAFF.

This clonotype came up once. The rearrangement links TRBV4-3 to TRBJ2-7; D gene uncertain. Germline V lookup: CDR1 LGHNA, CDR2 YSLEER. This CDR3 is 12 amino acids long. Trimming cost V 1 base and J 6 bases, with 7 bases left between them. CDR3 region: CASSQGKTEQYF. The CDR3 nucleotides read TGCGCCAGCAGCCAAGGAAAGACCGAGCAGTACTTC.

In this sample, this clonotype turned up many times. This chain links TRBV6-6 with TRBJ1-4; 8 bases line up with TRBD1. Trimming removed 7 bases from V and 5 bases from J; junction bases left unmatched: 6. Germline values: CDR1 MNHNY, CDR2 SVGAGI (reference sequence). The CDR3 runs 14 residues. CDR3 residues: CASTPGGRNEKLFF. The CDR3 coding sequence is TGTGCCAGCACCCCAGGGGGCCGAAATGAAAAACTGTTTTTT.

There are a few counts of this clonotype. The chain recombines TRBV4-1 with TRBJ2-6; a possible D gene is TRBD1 (5 bases). Looked up from germline, CDR1 is MGHRA and CDR2 is YSYEKL. This CDR3 comprises 17 residues. V gave up 3 bases and J gave up 2 bases, with 14 bases separating them. CDR3 bases: TGCGCCAGCAGCCACTCATTCAGGGTAGCTGGGGCCAACGTCCTGACTTTC. This translates into CASSHSFRVAGANVLTF.

The chain uses TRBV5-4 and TRBJ1-2; D is ambiguous. Trimming shortened V by 0 bases and J by 3 bases, and 12 bases separated the two germline ends. CDR1 and CDR2 (germline): SGHNT, YYREEE (reference sequence). The CDR3 has 15 residues. Here the CDR3 reads CASSLDLPEHYGYTF. CDR3 nucleotide sequence: TGTGCCAGCAGCTTGGATTTACCCGAGCACTATGGCTACACCTTC.

This clonotype was detected a few times. Here the CDR3 DNA reads TGTGCCAGCAGCCGCTTGACTAGCGGGAGGGTACATACGCAGTATTTT. Protein: CASSRLTSGRVHTQYF. The chain combines TRBV6-6 with TRBJ2-3; TRBD2 matches 14 bases. Germline loops: CDR1 MNHNY, CDR2 SVGAGI (reference sequence). Trimming removed 6 bases from V and 7 bases from J; junction bases left unmatched: 9. This CDR3 is 16 amino acids long.

This clonotype was recorded a few times. This sequence joins TRBV12-3 or TRBV12-4 and TRBJ2-1; TRBD1 is a possible D gene (5 bases). The CDR3 runs 18 residues. The V and J ends lost 1 base and 0 bases respectively, with 16 bases between them. CDR3 nucleotides: TGTGCCAGCAGTTTAGGGGGTGGGGCGCCGAGCTCCTACAATGAGCAGTTCTTC. Translating it yields CASSLGGGAPSSYNEQFF.

The rearrangement uses TRBV5-6 and TRBJ2-1; D is uncertain. CDR1 is SGHDT, CDR2 YYEEEE, per germline. The CDR3 has 16 residues. V lost 0 bases, J lost 9 bases, and 19 bases lay in between. For the CDR3, the DNA is TGTGCCAGCAGCTTGGTTGATAGGCCCCTCAATGGTGAGCAGTTCTTC. Translation: CASSLVDRPLNGEQFF.

The V and J genes are TRBV12-3 or TRBV12-4 and TRBJ1-2; 9 bases fit TRBD1. The CDR3 consists of 13 residues. Trimming cost V 5 bases and J 4 bases; bases outside gene matches: 2. The chain's CDR3 is CASSAGQGYGYTF. In DNA form, the CDR3 reads TGTGCCAGCAGTGCGGGACAGGGCTATGGCTACACCTTC.

This sequence joins TRBV29-1 and TRBJ1-2; D is unclear. The germline V gene encodes CDR1 SQVTM and CDR2 ANQGSEA. With 4 bases removed from V and 3 bases from J, the gap between germline ends came to 15 bases. The CDR3 runs to 14 residues. The CDR3, as DNA: TGCAGCGTTGTGAAGGGTGGAGAGGACTATGGCTACACCTTC. Translated, it gives CSVVKGGEDYGYTF.

The rearrangement links TRBV5-1 to TRBJ2-7; D possibly corresponds to TRBD1 (6 bases). V was clipped by 1 base and J by 1 base, with 9 bases between them. From germline, CDR1 is SGHRS and CDR2 YFSETQ. The length of the CDR3 is 14 residues. Here the CDR3 DNA reads TGCGCCAGCAGCTTGTACACAGGGTCCTACGAGCAGTACTTC. Encoded protein: CASSLYTGSYEQYF.

The chain is built from TRBV4-1 and TRBJ2-7; possibly TRBD2 for D (6 bases). Germline assignment: CDR1 MGHRA and CDR2 YSYEKL. With 1 base removed from V and 2 bases from J, the gap between germline ends came to 15 bases. The CDR3 loop spans 16 amino acids. DNA of the CDR3: TGCGCCAGCAGCCAAGGGAGGGGTGCAGGGACCTACGAGCAGTACTTC. Amino acid sequence: CASSQGRGAGTYEQYF.

V is TRBV2 and J is TRBJ2-1, with 7 bases matching TRBD1. V lost 5 bases, J lost 9 bases, and 16 bases stayed unmatched. CDR1 SNHLY and CDR2 FYNNEI come from the germline V gene. The CDR3 length is 16 residues. CDR3 bases: TGTGCCAGCAGTCTTCAGGGACCTTTAGGGGGCAGTGAGCAGTTCTTC. Its translation: CASSLQGPLGGSEQFF.